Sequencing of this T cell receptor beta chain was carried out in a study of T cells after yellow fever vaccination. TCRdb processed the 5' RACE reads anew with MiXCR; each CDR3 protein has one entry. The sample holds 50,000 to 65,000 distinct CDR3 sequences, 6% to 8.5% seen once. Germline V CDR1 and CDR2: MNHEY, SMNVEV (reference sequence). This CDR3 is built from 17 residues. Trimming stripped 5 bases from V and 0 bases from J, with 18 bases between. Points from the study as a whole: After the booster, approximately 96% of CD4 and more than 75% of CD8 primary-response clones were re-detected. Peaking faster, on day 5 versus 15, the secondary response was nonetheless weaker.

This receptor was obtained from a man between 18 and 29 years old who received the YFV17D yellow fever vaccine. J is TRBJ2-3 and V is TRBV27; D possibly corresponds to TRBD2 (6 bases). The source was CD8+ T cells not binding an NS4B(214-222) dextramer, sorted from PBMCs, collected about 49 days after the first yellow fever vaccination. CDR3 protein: CASSPLGGDASTDTQYF. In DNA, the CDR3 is TGTGCCAGCAGTCCTCTCGGAGGGGACGCAAGCACAGATACGCAGTATTTT.